This entry lists 29 T cell receptor beta chains sequenced from one sample in a study of Graves' ophthalmopathy and Graves' hyperthyroidism. CDR3 regions of TCR beta were amplified from RNA transcripts. HTBI-primed RT-PCR formed the first round, and a multiplex PCR formed the second. TCRdb fed the multiplex PCR reads into MiXCR, producing one record per CDR3 protein. The sample lists about 550,000 distinct CDR3 sequences; about 35% were seen once. The sample was peripheral blood or thyroid tissue (not recorded which). The source is an adult man with Graves' hyperthyroidism.

On this clonotype: With a much larger clone just one base away, this may be a read error. The V call is TRBV6-1, the J call TRBJ1-1; 8 nucleotides line up with TRBD1. Germline V lookup: CDR1 MNHNS, CDR2 SASEGT. The CDR3 is made up of 14 amino acids. The CDR3 DNA reads as TGTGCCAGCAGCCCACAGGGGGGGCGTGCTGAAGCTTCCTTT. Amino acids: CASSPQGGRAEASF.

This clonotype was observed a handful of times. The chain recombines TRBV13 with TRBJ1-1; 11 bases map to TRBD1. The V gene end was trimmed by 3 bases and the J gene end by 1 base; junction bases not matched to a gene: 10. Germline-derived CDR1 and CDR2 are PRHDT and FYEKMQ (reference sequence). The CDR3 covers 18 residues. The CDR3: CASSFQHGTGGRNTEAFF. In DNA, the CDR3 is TGTGCCAGCAGCTTCCAACACGGGACAGGGGGTCGGAACACTGAAGCTTTCTTT.

Many counts were recorded for this clonotype. V gene TRBV12-3 or TRBV12-4 combines with J gene TRBJ1-5; D gene ambiguous. This CDR3 comprises 12 residues. Trimming removed 7 bases from V and 5 bases from J, with 9 bases in between. In DNA form, the CDR3 reads TGTGCCAGCACCCTCCGAGATCAGCCCCAGCATTTT. It specifies CASTLRDQPQHF.

This clonotype was observed a few times. A junction end diverges from the germline sequence, so it may reflect a read error. The CDR3 spells CASSIRDQTIYEQYF. The CDR3 region has the DNA TGTGCCAGCAGTATCCGGGACCAAACGATCTACGAGCAGTACTTC. The chain recombines TRBV10-3 with TRBJ2-7, with D perhaps assigned TRBD1 or TRBD2 (5 bases each). The CDR3 length is 15 residues. CDR1 is ENHRY and CDR2 is SYGVKD in the germline V gene.

The chain recombines TRBV5-6 with TRBJ1-1; D is unresolved. The CDR3 is made up of 14 amino acids. From germline, CDR1 is SGHDT and CDR2 YYEEEE. Trimming removed 0 bases at V and 5 bases at J, with 11 bases between. CDR3 sequence (DNA): TGTGCCAGCAGCTTGGAGGGTTTGAGAACTGAAGCTTTCTTT. This encodes CASSLEGLRTEAFF. The complete variable domain, with remaining parts taken from reference TRBV5-6 and TRBJ1-1, reads DAGVTQSPTHLIKTRGQQVTLRCSPKSGHDTVSWYQQALGQGPQFIFQYYEEEERQRGNFPDRFSGHQFPNYSSELNVNALLLGDSALYLCASSLEGLRTEAFFGQGTRLTVV.

This clonotype was seen repeatedly, ten times or more. The chain joins TRBV20-1 to TRBJ1-6; tentative D call: TRBD1 (6 bases). Looked up from germline, CDR1 is DFQATT and CDR2 is SNEGSKA (reference sequence). This CDR3 has 15 amino acids. Trimming took off 3 bases at V and 1 base at J, with 10 bases between the two ends. The CDR3 reads CSASRGASYNSPLHF. The CDR3 DNA follows: TGCAGTGCTAGTAGGGGGGCATCCTATAATTCACCCCTCCACTTT.

The chain recombines TRBV4-1 with TRBJ1-2, with a tentative D call TRBD1 (6 bases). This CDR3 has 15 amino acids. V shed 2 bases and J shed 11 bases, with 21 bases lying between them. The germline V gene has CDR1 MGHRA and CDR2 YSYEKL. The CDR3, as DNA: TGCGCCAGCAGCCAAAAAAGTCAAAGGGGGGAGCATTACACCTTC. Protein sequence: CASSQKSQRGEHYTF.

This clonotype was seen repeatedly, ten times or more. V is TRBV7-9 and J is TRBJ2-5, with D possibly called TRBD1 or TRBD2 (5 bases each). In germline, CDR1 is SEHNR, CDR2 FQNEAQ (reference sequence). CDR3 length equals 15 residues. Trimming shortened V by 4 bases and J by 1 base, and 13 bases separated the two germline ends. Here the CDR3 DNA reads TGTGCCAGCAGCTCCGGGACGGCTGTCCAAGAGACCCAGTACTTC. Translation gives CASSSGTAVQETQYF.

This clonotype was detected ten times or more. The gene calls are TRBV7-6 and TRBJ1-4, with D maybe TRBD1 (6 bases). Germline-derived CDR1 and CDR2 are SGHVS and FNYEAQ. The V end was cut by 5 bases, the J end by 2 bases, with 15 bases between. The CDR3 is 16 residues long. The CDR3 DNA reads as TGTGCCAGCAGCCCTCGGACAGTGCGCACTAATGAAAAACTGTTTTTT. Translated, it gives CASSPRTVRTNEKLFF.

The sample holds many counts of this clonotype. The V call is TRBV15, the J call TRBJ1-6; unclear D gene. Germline CDR1 reads LNHNV; CDR2 reads YYDKDF (reference sequence). The CDR3 is 14 residues long. Trimming shortened V by 5 bases and J by 2 bases, and 7 bases separated the two germline ends. The CDR3 DNA reads TGTGCCACCAGCCGTCCCGCCTATAATTCACCCCTCCACTTT. Amino acid sequence: CATSRPAYNSPLHF.

This clonotype was counted many times. This chain uses TRBV5-4 with TRBJ2-7; D is perhaps TRBD2 (6 bases). The germline V and J ends were trimmed by 1 base and 0 bases, with 11 bases remaining between them. This CDR3 contains 15 residues. Germline assignment: CDR1 SGHNT and CDR2 YYREEE (reference sequence). Here the CDR3 DNA reads TGTGCCAGCAGCTTGAACGCGGGGAGCTCCTACGAGCAGTACTTC. It yields the protein CASSLNAGSSYEQYF.

Of note for this clonotype: One end of the junction is discordant with germline, which a read error may explain. This chain uses TRBV12-3 or TRBV12-4 with TRBJ1-2, with D maybe TRBD1 (6 bases). The CDR3 has 12 amino acids. The CDR3: CVSSPGVYGYTF. The CDR3 DNA follows: TGTGTCAGCAGCCCAGGGGTTTATGGCTACACCTTC.

For this clonotype: This sequence may be a read error, since a much larger clone differs from it by one base. A read error is likely, as this CDR3 ends without the conserved phenylalanine or tryptophan. The gene calls are TRBV9 and TRBJ2-5, with 9 bases matching TRBD2. The CDR3 spans 16 residues. Trimming removed 0 bases from V and 1 base from J; junction bases left unmatched: 4. Germline V CDR1 and CDR2: SGDLS, YYNGEE. CDR3 DNA sequence: TGTGCCAGCAGCGTAGTCCCAGCGGGGGGCCAAGAGACCCAGTACGTC. This gives the protein CASSVVPAGGQETQYV.

This clonotype was counted ten times or more. V usage is TRBV18 and J usage is TRBJ1-5, with D perhaps TRBD1 (5 bases). Germline V gene data show CDR1 as KGHSH and CDR2 as LQKENI. Deletions cut 4 bases from V and 9 bases from J, with 13 bases between. The CDR3 runs 13 residues. CDR3 DNA sequence: TGTGCCAGCTCACTGGGACGGTCTTCGCCCCAGCATTTT. Its protein is CASSLGRSSPQHF.

Turning to this clonotype: A read error may be the cause here, since a much bigger clone is one base away. V is TRBV7-3 and J is TRBJ1-6; D is uncertain. CDR1 is SGHTA and CDR2 is FQGTGA in the germline V gene. There are 18 residues in the CDR3. V was cut by 6 bases and J by 0 bases, with 18 bases left in between. CDR3 protein: CASSYSSQRGSYNSPLHF. The CDR3 DNA reads as TGTGCCAGCAGTTACTCCTCACAACGGGGCTCCTATAATTCACCCCTCCACTTT.

J is TRBJ1-2 and V is TRBV10-3, with 7 nucleotides matching TRBD1. Germline trimming cut 3 bases from V and 6 bases from J; bases unmatched to any gene: 4. This CDR3 has 13 amino acids. Per the germline V gene, CDR1 is ENHRY and CDR2 is SYGVKD. CDR3 amino acids: CAISDRGWDGYTF. DNA for the CDR3: TGTGCCATCAGTGACAGGGGGTGGGATGGCTACACCTTC.

This sequence joins TRBV20-1 and TRBJ1-6; TRBD1 aligns across 7 bases. The CDR3 length is 13 residues. Germline V gives CDR1 DFQATT, CDR2 SNEGSKA (reference sequence). V dropped 6 bases and J dropped 10; count of bases not matched to a gene: 9. The CDR3 loop is CSADREHGSPLHF. CDR3 DNA: TGCAGTGCCGACAGGGAGCACGGCTCACCCCTCCACTTT.

This clonotype was seen just once. The chain couples TRBV7-2 to TRBJ2-7; 9 bases fit TRBD1. The CDR3 spans 14 residues. Germline V gene sequence: CDR1 SGHTA, CDR2 FQGNSA. The trim removed 3 bases at V and 6 bases at J, leaving 6 bases unmatched. The CDR3 nucleotides are TGTGCCAGCAGCTTCCGGGACAGGGTTCCCGAGCAGTACTTC. Protein sequence: CASSFRDRVPEQYF. Using reference TRBV7-2 and TRBJ2-7 for the parts outside the CDR3, the full variable domain is GAGVSQSPSNKVTEKGKDVELRCDPISGHTALYWYRQSLGQGLEFLIYFQGNSAPDKSGLPSDRFSAERTGGSVSTLTIQRTQQEDSAVYLCASSFRDRVPEQYFGPGTRLTVT.

This clonotype was found a few times. Just one base apart from a much larger clone, this may be a read error. V is TRBV20-1 and J is TRBJ2-7; 7 nucleotides agree with TRBD1. The CDR3 covers 14 residues. From germline, CDR1 is DFQATT and CDR2 SNEGSKA (reference sequence). V dropped 2 bases and J dropped 2; count of bases not matched to a gene: 6. The CDR3 reads CSARRPTGPYEQYF. As DNA, the CDR3 is TGCAGTGCTAGACGGCCGACAGGGCCCTACGAGCAGTACTTC.

This clonotype was counted ten times or more. This chain uses TRBV24-1 with TRBJ2-7, with a weak D call TRBD2 (5 bases). Germline V lookup: CDR1 KGHDR, CDR2 SFDVKD. CDR3 length: 17 residues. Trimming removed 3 bases at V and 4 bases at J, with 21 bases between. This CDR3 is CATSDGRGNGDEYEQYF. In DNA, the CDR3 is TGTGCCACCAGTGATGGAAGAGGGAATGGTGACGAATACGAGCAGTACTTC.

This chain connects TRBV12-3 or TRBV12-4 to TRBJ2-7, with 9 positions matching TRBD2. V lost 4 bases, J lost 4 bases, and 11 bases stayed unmatched. The CDR3 is 16 residues long. The DNA for the CDR3 is TGTGCCAGCAGTTCCCCTGGGGCGGGAGGGGAGTACGAGCAGTACTTC. This gives the protein CASSSPGAGGEYEQYF.

At least ten counts were recorded for this clonotype. This chain joins TRBV4-1 and TRBJ2-7; 9 bases line up with TRBD2. V lost 6 bases to trimming and J lost 5 bases; unmatched junction nucleotides: 11. The CDR3 totals 15 residues. The germline V gene encodes CDR1 MGHRA and CDR2 YSYEKL. For the CDR3, the DNA is TGCGCCAGCAGTTATCCGTCGACTAGCGGCAACGAGCAGTACTTC. Translating it yields CASSYPSTSGNEQYF.

About this clonotype: A much larger clone lies a single base off, so this may be a read error. This chain uses TRBV24-1 with TRBJ2-7; 7 bases are a match to TRBD1. Germline values: CDR1 KGHDR, CDR2 SFDVKD. The CDR3 is 14 residues long. CDR3 coding DNA: TGTGCCAGCAGTGACGCCGCGACAGGGTACGAGCAGCACTTC. It is translated as CASSDAATGYEQHF.

This clonotype was seen repeatedly, ten times or more. The chain is built from TRBV20-1 and TRBJ2-5; a possible D gene is TRBD1 (6 bases). V lost 3 bases and J 3 bases, leaving 14 bases between the germline ends. The CDR3 spans 14 residues. Germline V gene lookup returns CDR1 DFQATT and CDR2 SNEGSKA (reference sequence). The DNA of the CDR3 is TGCAGTGCTAGGTCCCCGGACAGAGAAGAGACCCAGTACTTC. This codes for CSARSPDREETQYF.

This clonotype came up once. Sequence at one end of the junction differs from germline and may be a read error. This CDR3 reads CAGGQETQYF. The CDR3 DNA reads as TGTGCGGGTGGGCAAGAGACCCAGTACTTC. V and J are TRBV29-1 and TRBJ2-5, with D perhaps matching TRBD2 (5 bases). Germline CDR1 reads SQVTM; CDR2 reads ANQGSEA. The CDR3 is 10 residues long.

The chain couples TRBV19 to TRBJ2-5; 14 bases line up with TRBD2. Losses at the gene ends were 6 bases for V and 4 bases for J; bases not matched to a gene: 13. This CDR3 has 18 residues. The germline gives CDR1 LNHDA, CDR2 SQIVND (reference sequence). The CDR3 region has the DNA TGTGCCAGTAGCCCACCCGGGACTAGCGGGGGTGGTGTAGAGACCCAGTACTTC. It encodes CASSPPGTSGGGVETQYF.

This clonotype was detected ten times or more. This rearrangement joins TRBV29-1 to TRBJ1-1, with TRBD1 as a possible D gene (6 bases). The CDR3 loop spans 14 amino acids. Germline loops: CDR1 SQVTM, CDR2 ANQGSEA. V lost 6 bases and J 4 bases, leaving 18 bases between the germline ends. DNA of the CDR3: TGCAGCGTCAGGGGAACCTTCACTAGCACTGAAGCTTTCTTT. Translating gives CSVRGTFTSTEAFF.

The rearrangement uses TRBV7-2 and TRBJ1-2; possible D gene TRBD1, 5 bases. The CDR3 spans 13 residues. Germline CDR1 and CDR2: SGHTA and FQGNSA. Between the trimmed V and J ends, which lost 5 bases and 5 bases, there was a span of 12 bases. CDR3 in DNA: TGTGCCAGCAGCAGTTTCAGGGTTTATGGCTACACCTTC. It yields the protein CASSSFRVYGYTF. Drawing the rest from reference TRBV7-2 and TRBJ1-2, the complete variable domain is GAGVSQSPSNKVTEKGKDVELRCDPISGHTALYWYRQSLGQGLEFLIYFQGNSAPDKSGLPSDRFSAERTGGSVSTLTIQRTQQEDSAVYLCASSSFRVYGYTFGSGTRLTVV.

This chain uses TRBV10-3 with TRBJ2-5, with D maybe TRBD1 (6 bases). The CDR3 contains 13 residues. CDR1 is ENHRY and CDR2 is SYGVKD in the germline V gene. V was cut by 3 bases and J by 3 bases, with 8 bases left in between. The CDR3 nucleotides read TGTGCCATCAGTGAAGGACAGAAAGAGACCCAGTACTTC. Translated, it gives CAISEGQKETQYF.